A selection of T cell receptor beta chains follows, all from one sample in a study of T cells in Graves' hyperthyroidism and ophthalmopathy. From the multiplex PCR reads, TCRdb called clonotypes with MiXCR, one entry per CDR3 protein. The data hold around 350,000 distinct CDR3 sequences, with 13% to 15% observed a single time. The sequenced sample consisted of blood. These receptor sequences come from a woman aged 60-70 years with Graves' ophthalmopathy. Both conserved end residues are part of each CDR3. The D gene is left open where the match is weak. Part of the rows lack a size; the others show once, few, many or a class for expanded clones.

J	V	size	D	CDR3	DNA
TRBJ2-2	TRBV6-1	few	TRBD2	CASRLAGGGELFF	TGTGCCAGCAGGCTAGCGGGAGGGGGGGAGCTGTTTTTT
TRBJ2-1	TRBV28	many	-	CASSPPGPDEQFF	TGTGCCAGCAGTCCCCCCGGGCCCGATGAGCAGTTCTTC
TRBJ1-5	TRBV4-1	-	-	CASSRDPAGNQPQHF	TGCGCCAGCAGCCGGGACCCGGCGGGCAATCAGCCCCAGCATTTT
TRBJ1-1	TRBV12-3/TRBV12-4	many	-	CASRYRVRGTEAFF	TGTGCCAGCAGATACAGGGTGAGGGGCACTGAAGCTTTCTTT
TRBJ1-2	TRBV6-5	few	-	CASSYSIGPELYGYTF	TGTGCCAGCAGTTACTCGATAGGTCCAGAACTCTATGGCTACACCTTC
TRBJ2-7	TRBV7-8	many	TRBD1	CASNQGQGKYEQYF	TGTGCCAGCAACCAGGGACAGGGGAAGTACGAGCAGTACTTC
TRBJ2-2	TRBV27	few	-	CASSFFPGELFF	TGTGCCAGCAGTTTTTTCCCCGGGGAGCTGTTTTTT
TRBJ2-1	TRBV25-1	-	-	CASSEYSLEQFF	TGTGCCAGCAGTGAATACAGCCTTGAGCAGTTCTTC
TRBJ1-1	TRBV7-2	many	-	CASSLAYGYTEAFF	TGTGCCAGCAGCTTAGCCTACGGGTACACTGAAGCTTTCTTT
TRBJ2-7	TRBV20-1	many	-	CSARDGGGPSYEQYF	TGCAGTGCTAGAGATGGAGGGGGACCCTCCTACGAGCAGTACTTC
TRBJ2-1	TRBV19	-	TRBD2	CASSMGGSSYEQFF	TGTGCCAGTAGTATGGGCGGGAGTTCCTATGAGCAGTTCTTC
TRBJ2-5	TRBV5-1	few	TRBD1	CASSPYRGSQETQYF	TGCGCCAGCAGCCCCTACAGGGGGTCCCAAGAGACCCAGTACTTC
TRBJ2-1	TRBV20-1	-	TRBD1	CSATYRGFDNEQFF	TGCAGTGCCACTTACAGGGGGTTCGACAATGAGCAGTTCTTC
TRBJ2-7	TRBV20-1	many	-	CSASTSSYEQYF	TGCAGTGCTAGTACTTCCTCCTACGAGCAGTACTTC
TRBJ2-7	TRBV9	many	TRBD2	CASSYGSSGSKEQYF	TGTGCCAGCAGCTATGGATCTAGCGGGAGCAAGGAGCAGTACTTC
TRBJ1-2	TRBV4-1	-	-	CASSQDVSPDYGYTF	TGCGCCAGCAGCCAAGATGTCTCGCCAGACTATGGCTACACCTTC
TRBJ2-1	TRBV7-2	many	TRBD2	CASSSISGSPPNEQFF	TGTGCCAGCAGCTCCATAAGCGGGAGTCCCCCCAATGAGCAGTTCTTC
TRBJ1-1	TRBV9	-	-	CASSVGGGTLNTEAFF	TGTGCCAGCAGCGTAGGGGGGGGGACCTTGAACACTGAAGCTTTCTTT
TRBJ1-6	TRBV6-5	-	-	CASSYLGLRENSPLHF	TGTGCCAGCAGTTATCTCGGCCTAAGAGAGAATTCACCCCTCCACTTT
TRBJ2-1	TRBV24-1	-	TRBD2	CATSGGLAGYNEQFF	TGTGCCACCAGTGGAGGACTAGCGGGCTACAATGAGCAGTTCTTC
TRBJ2-7	TRBV4-1	few	TRBD1	CASSQWGTGANEQYF	TGCGCCAGCAGCCAATGGGGGACAGGGGCCAACGAGCAGTACTTC
TRBJ2-3	TRBV11-2	many	TRBD2	CASSLDRLAGLTDTQYF	TGTGCCAGCAGCTTAGATCGACTAGCGGGCCTCACAGATACGCAGTATTTT
TRBJ2-5	TRBV24-1	-	TRBD1	CATSDSGQGKETQYF	TGTGCCACCAGTGATTCGGGACAGGGGAAAGAGACCCAGTACTTC
TRBJ1-5	TRBV20-1	few	-	CSVSPAGIPNQPQHF	TGCAGTGTCTCACCCGCCGGGATACCAAATCAGCCCCAGCATTTT
TRBJ1-5	TRBV27	many	-	CASRPMGEQPQHF	TGTGCCAGCAGACCAATGGGGGAACAGCCCCAGCATTTT
TRBJ1-5	TRBV20-1	many	-	CSATRPNQPQHF	TGCAGTGCTACCCGACCCAATCAGCCCCAGCATTTT
TRBJ1-4	TRBV24-1	few	-	CATSDLEQLNEKLFF	TGTGCCACCAGTGATCTAGAACAGCTTAATGAAAAACTGTTTTTT
TRBJ2-5	TRBV12-3/TRBV12-4	many	TRBD2	CASSPGRGQETQYF	TGTGCCAGCAGCCCAGGGAGGGGACAAGAGACCCAGTACTTC
TRBJ2-5	TRBV5-1	many	TRBD2	CASSLPLAGQETQYF	TGCGCCAGCAGCCTACCACTAGCGGGCCAAGAGACCCAGTACTTC
TRBJ2-2	TRBV19	many	-	CASSPGASVTGELFF	TGTGCCAGTAGCCCTGGCGCTAGCGTCACCGGGGAGCTGTTTTTT